The sample holds many counts of the clone carrying this TCR beta chain. The entry originates in a study of neurological immune-mediated disorders. MiXCR, applied by TCRdb to the 5' RACE reads, yields one record per CDR3 protein. The table includes under 85,000 distinct CDR3 sequences, 12% to 15% detected once. V lost 4 bases, J lost 1 base, and 3 bases stayed unmatched. Germline values: CDR1 SGHRS, CDR2 YFSETQ. CDR3 length equals 14 residues. This rearrangement joins TRBV5-1 to TRBJ2-5; 8 bases are a match to TRBD2. Sequencing was performed on PBMCs. The sequence derives from a woman aged 45-65 years in good health. As DNA, the CDR3 is TGCGCCAGCAGCCCTACTAGCGGCCAAGAGACCCAGTACTTC. This sequence encodes CASSPTSGQETQYF. The full variable domain, with the rest looked up from reference TRBV5-1 and TRBJ2-5, is KAGVTQTPRYLIKTRGQQVTLSCSPISGHRSVSWYQQTPGQGLQFLFEYFSETQRNKGNFPGRFSGRQFSNSRSEMNVSTLELGDSALYLCASSPTSGQETQYFGPGTRLLVL.